The 3 T cell receptor beta chains below all came from one sample that was sequenced in a study of T cells in Graves' hyperthyroidism and ophthalmopathy. TCR beta CDR3 region amplification was performed from RNA transcripts. The TCR CDR3 was amplified in a first-round RT-PCR using the HTBI primer set. Each CDR3 protein is one row after TCRdb ran MiXCR on the multiplex PCR reads. The table shows some 400,000 distinct CDR3 sequences, with approximately 13% occurring only once. Sequencing input: blood. The receptors shown here come from a man aged 25-45 years with Graves' hyperthyroidism that later progressed to Graves' ophthalmopathy.

The CDR3 here is CASSSSRGTNEKLFF. In nucleotides, the CDR3 is TGTGCCAGCAGCTCGTCTCGGGGGACTAATGAAAAACTGTTTTTT. The V call is TRBV7-3, the J call TRBJ1-4; D possibly corresponds to TRBD1 (5 bases). Trimming shortened V by 4 bases and J by 2 bases, and 11 bases separated the two germline ends. There are 15 residues in the CDR3. The germline CDR1 and CDR2 sequences are SGHTA and FQGTGA.

As concerns this clonotype: It is likely a read error, because the conserved phenylalanine at the end of the CDR3 is missing. The chain recombines TRBV11-3 with TRBJ1-4; the D is unclear. Germline-derived CDR1 and CDR2 are SGHNT and YENEEA. Between the trimmed V and J ends, which lost 4 bases and 7 bases, there was a span of 7 bases. The CDR3 sequence is 12 residues long. The chain's CDR3 is CASSSRGEKLFL. The CDR3 bases are TGTGCCAGCAGCTCCCGGGGTGAAAAACTGTTTCTT.

In its sample, this clonotype was seen many times. V is TRBV11-2 and J is TRBJ2-3; D is unclear. The CDR3 has 14 amino acids. Between the trimmed V and J ends, which lost 5 bases and 2 bases, there was a span of 11 bases. CDR1 is SGHAT and CDR2 is FQNNGV in the germline V gene. The CDR3, as DNA: TGTGCCAGCAGCCAGACGGAGTTCACAGATACGCAGTATTTT. It yields the protein CASSQTEFTDTQYF. Complete variable domain (other parts from reference TRBV11-2 and TRBJ2-3): EAGVAQSPRYKIIEKRQSVAFWCNPISGHATLYWYQQILGQGPKLLIQFQNNGVVDDSQLPKDRFSAERLKGVDSTLKIQPAKLEDSAVYLCASSQTEFTDTQYFGPGTRLTVL.